This T cell receptor beta chain was found in a study of T cell responses to AZD1222 COVID-19 vaccine. The study's findings and limits: The peak T cell response came first, and repertoires were sampled only after it. Most donors were white British, females outnumbered males, and clonal diversity was possibly underestimated.

In the case of this clone: The antigen remains undetermined. The junction departs from the called germline gene at one end, perhaps through a read error.

Only in-frame clones appear in the TCRdb table, and some are missing; sequencing was by immunoSEQ multiplex PCR. The sample includes under 150,000 clones, approximately 89% of them seen just once. The germline gives CDR1 SGHTA, CDR2 FQGTGA. The CDR3 covers 15 residues. The analysis combined second doses at about 4 or about 12 weeks. The V gene is TRBV7-3, the J gene TRBJ2-7; 8 positions match TRBD2. This clonotype was sampled from an adult who received the AZD1222 COVID-19 vaccine. The material was peripheral blood, obtained 28 days after the second AZD1222 dose. The CDR3 loop is CASSLTSGRSYEQYF. CDR3 sequence (DNA): TGTGCCAGCAGCCTAACTAGCGGACGCTCCTACGAGCAGTACTTC.